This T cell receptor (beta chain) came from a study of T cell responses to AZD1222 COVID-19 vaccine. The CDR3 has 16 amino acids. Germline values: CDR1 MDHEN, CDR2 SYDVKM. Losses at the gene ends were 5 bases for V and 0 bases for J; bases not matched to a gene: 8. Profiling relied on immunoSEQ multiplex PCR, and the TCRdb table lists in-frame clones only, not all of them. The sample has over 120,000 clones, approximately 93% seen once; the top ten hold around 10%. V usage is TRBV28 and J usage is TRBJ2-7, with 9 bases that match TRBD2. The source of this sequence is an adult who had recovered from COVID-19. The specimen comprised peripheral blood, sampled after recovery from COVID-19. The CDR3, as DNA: TGTGCCAGCAGTCCCCTGGGGCGGGAGGGCTCCTACGAGCAGTACTTC. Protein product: CASSPLGREGSYEQYF.